The next 32 T cell receptor beta chains were all read from a single sample in a study of human T cells and chemical hapten exposure. Regarding time point: patch test 2, 6 weeks after DPC sensitization. Treatment defined: therapeutic diphenylcyclopropenone sensitization with weekly scalp DPC. In TCRdb, the RACE reads were re-called with MiXCR into one record per CDR3 protein. The table shows 350,000 to 400,000 distinct CDR3 sequences, with about 6% occurring only once. The sequencing here drew on whole blood, taken in connection with sensitization to the hapten diphenylcyclopropenone (DPC). All receptors come from a woman aged 18-35 years with alopecia areata. Some clones in this sample may be carry-over from other donors' samples.

This clonotype was found many times. The chain has TRBV6-5 and TRBJ1-2; a possible D gene is TRBD1 (6 bases). The germline V gene has CDR1 MNHEY and CDR2 SVGAGI. V was shortened by 6 bases and J by 4 bases, with 21 bases between the two germline ends. The CDR3 spans 16 residues. The CDR3 protein is CASRGPRGKGAYGYTF. The DNA of the CDR3 is TGTGCCAGCAGAGGGCCCAGGGGAAAAGGGGCCTATGGCTACACCTTC.

This clonotype was seen only a few times. This rearrangement joins TRBV9 to TRBJ2-1, with a possible D match to TRBD1 (5 bases). This CDR3 region has 13 residues. Trimming shortened V by 2 bases and J by 7 bases, and 10 bases separated the two germline ends. Germline CDR1 is SGDLS and CDR2 is YYNGEE. For the CDR3, the DNA is TGTGCCAGCAGCGTGGGGCAGGTAAATGAGCAGTTCTTC. Translating it yields CASSVGQVNEQFF.

The chain has TRBV7-9 and TRBJ1-2; a weak D match, TRBD1 (5 bases). V was cut by 4 bases and J by 2 bases, with 14 bases left in between. The length of the CDR3 is 15 residues. Germline V CDR1 and CDR2: SEHNR, FQNEAQ (reference sequence). CDR3 in amino acids: CASSSPGIGNYGYTF. CDR3 coding DNA: TGTGCCAGCAGCTCTCCAGGGATTGGGAACTATGGCTACACCTTC.

In its sample, this clonotype was seen many times. The rearrangement uses TRBV6-2 or TRBV6-3 and TRBJ2-2, with D possibly TRBD1 on 6 matching bases. The V gene lost 3 bases and the J gene lost 1 base, with 15 bases spanning the gap. This CDR3 is built from 17 residues. Germline CDR1 is MNHEY and CDR2 is SVGEGT. CDR3 nucleotides: TGTGCCAGCAGTTATCTCTGGGGGCCGGGGAACACCGGGGAGCTGTTTTTT. Its translation is CASSYLWGPGNTGELFF.

This clonotype occurred a few times. The genes are TRBV11-1 and TRBJ1-1; perhaps TRBD1 as D (5 bases). The CDR3 is made up of 12 amino acids. The V and J ends lost 9 bases and 5 bases respectively, with 13 bases between them. Germline V gene lookup returns CDR1 SGHAT and CDR2 FQDESV (reference sequence). Here the CDR3 DNA reads TGTGCCAGTTCGTGGGACGGGACTGAAGCTTTCTTT. This gives the protein CASSWDGTEAFF. The full variable domain, its missing parts supplied by reference TRBV11-1 and TRBJ1-1, is EAEVAQSPRYKITEKSQAVAFWCDPISGHATLYWYRQILGQGPELLVQFQDESVVDDSQLPKDRFSAERLKGVDSTLKIQPAELGDSAMYLCASSWDGTEAFFGQGTRLTVV.

This clonotype was seen a handful of times. The CDR3 here is CASSFYQGVYEQYF. In DNA, the CDR3 is TGCGCCAGCAGCTTCTACCAGGGAGTCTACGAGCAGTACTTC. The J gene is TRBJ2-7, the V gene TRBV5-1; D may correspond to TRBD1 or TRBD2 (5 bases each). Germline V lookup: CDR1 SGHRS, CDR2 YFSETQ. V was shortened by 2 bases and J by 3 bases, with 12 bases between the two germline ends. CDR3 length: 14 residues.

This clonotype has a count of ten or more. The CDR3 loop reads CASGEQGFYEQYF. The CDR3 nucleotides read TGTGCCAGCGGAGAACAGGGATTCTACGAGCAGTACTTC. This sequence joins TRBV25-1 and TRBJ2-7; weak D call: TRBD1 (6 bases). CDR3 size: 13 residues. Germline V gene lookup returns CDR1 MGHDK and CDR2 SYGVNS. V gave up 8 bases and J gave up 3 bases, with 14 bases separating them.

This clonotype occurred many times. The rearrangement uses TRBV29-1 and TRBJ1-1, with D uncertain. Trimming removed 2 bases at V and 5 bases at J, with 12 bases between. The CDR3 consists of 13 residues. Germline lookup yields CDR1 SQVTM and CDR2 ANQGSEA. CDR3 sequence reads: CSVEKYRETEAFF. CDR3 bases: TGCAGCGTTGAAAAGTATCGGGAAACTGAAGCTTTCTTT.

Ten or more counts support this clonotype. The chain combines TRBV20-1 with TRBJ1-4, with D unclear. Per the germline V gene, CDR1 is DFQATT and CDR2 is SNEGSKA (reference sequence). Trimming took 1 base from V and 0 from J, leaving 6 bases between them. This CDR3 comprises 14 residues. The CDR3: CSARATATNEKLFF. Written as DNA, the CDR3 is TGCAGTGCTAGAGCTACAGCAACTAATGAAAAACTGTTTTTT.

CDR3 residues: CAIRGTSGGDTQYF. The CDR3 nucleotides are TGTGCCATCAGAGGGACTAGCGGGGGGGATACGCAGTATTTT. The J gene is TRBJ2-3, the V gene TRBV10-3; 15 bases are shared with TRBD2. The V and J ends lost 6 bases and 6 bases, in that order; junction bases with no gene match: 1. The CDR3 contains 14 residues. Germline V CDR1 and CDR2: ENHRY, SYGVKD.

The chain is built from TRBV7-9 and TRBJ2-1; D remains unclear. Germline-derived CDR1 and CDR2 are SEHNR and FQNEAQ (reference sequence). There are 14 residues in the CDR3. Trimming stripped 3 bases from V and 5 bases from J, with 11 bases between. Here the CDR3 DNA reads TGTGCCAGCAGCTTGGTAACGGACGACAATGAGCAGTTCTTC. It encodes CASSLVTDDNEQFF.

The chain combines TRBV5-1 with TRBJ2-6; D call uncertain. Deletions cut 0 bases from V and 4 bases from J, with 8 bases between. The CDR3 loop spans 15 amino acids. Germline assignment: CDR1 SGHRS and CDR2 YFSETQ. CDR3 sequence reads: CASSLVGPGANVLTF. As DNA, the CDR3 is TGCGCCAGCAGCTTGGTAGGGCCCGGGGCCAACGTCCTGACTTTC.

Comment on this clonotype: Given a much more abundant clone one base away, this may be a read error. J is TRBJ1-1 and V is TRBV29-1, with D perhaps matching TRBD1 (6 bases). The CDR3 has 10 residues. Germline V CDR1 and CDR2: SQVTM, ANQGSEA. Trimming took 2 bases from V and 11 from J, leaving 9 bases between them. The CDR3 bases are TGCAGCGTTGAAAGGGGGGAGGCTTTCTTT. Translation: CSVERGEAFF.

The genes are TRBV5-1 and TRBJ2-5; no definite D call. Germline-derived CDR1 and CDR2 are SGHRS and YFSETQ. This CDR3 has 16 amino acids. Trimming removed 1 base from V and 2 bases from J, with 15 bases in between. CDR3 residues: CASSLITYPLQETQYF. DNA for the CDR3: TGCGCCAGCAGCTTGATTACCTACCCTTTACAAGAGACCCAGTACTTC.

This clonotype has just a few counts. The gene calls are TRBV12-3 or TRBV12-4 and TRBJ2-2; 11 bases map to TRBD2. V trimming: 1 base; J trimming: 0 bases; junction bases outside the gene matches: 4. CDR3 length: 18 amino acids. CDR3 loop: CASSLGLAGIANTGELFF. The CDR3 DNA reads as TGTGCCAGCAGTTTAGGACTAGCGGGGATAGCGAACACCGGGGAGCTGTTTTTT.

This clonotype was found a few times. The CDR3 nucleotides are TGTGCCAGCAGTTCGACTAGCCGCAGATACAATGAGCAGTTCTTC. Amino acids: CASSSTSRRYNEQFF. V usage is TRBV6-5 and J usage is TRBJ2-1; TRBD2 matches at 7 bases. This CDR3 has 15 amino acids. Losses at the gene ends were 4 bases for V and 4 bases for J; bases not matched to a gene: 7. Germline CDR1 MNHEY, CDR2 SVGAGI.

CDR3 region: CASTNRLARTDTQYF. The CDR3 DNA follows: TGTGCCAGCACCAACCGACTAGCGAGAACAGATACGCAGTATTTT. The chain employs TRBV5-4 and TRBJ2-3, with 8 positions matching TRBD2. The junction had 9 bases not matched to a gene; V was cut back by 6 bases and J by 3 bases. Germline CDR1 reads SGHNT; CDR2 reads YYREEE (reference sequence). CDR3 length equals 15 residues.

This clonotype appeared many times. V gene TRBV5-4 combines with J gene TRBJ1-4; TRBD1 matches at 8 bases. The CDR3 length is 15 residues. Germline values: CDR1 SGHNT, CDR2 YYREEE (reference sequence). The V segment lost 0 bases and the J segment 7 bases; nucleotides outside the gene matches: 5. The CDR3 region is CASSLDQGASEKLFF. As DNA, the CDR3 is TGTGCCAGCAGCTTGGATCAGGGGGCCAGTGAAAAACTGTTTTTT.

The V gene is TRBV5-1, the J gene TRBJ1-4, with 10 bases aligning to TRBD1. Germline trimming cut 0 bases from V and 8 bases from J; bases unmatched to any gene: 4. The CDR3 contains 15 residues. CDR1 SGHRS and CDR2 YFSETQ come from the germline V gene. DNA for the CDR3: TGCGCCAGCAGCTTGGTGGGACAGGGGCTCGAAAAACTGTTTTTT. This codes for CASSLVGQGLEKLFF.

This clonotype was observed a handful of times. V and J are TRBV5-4 and TRBJ2-7, with D perhaps matching TRBD1 (6 bases). Germline CDR1 SGHNT, CDR2 YYREEE (reference sequence). V gave up 4 bases and J gave up 2 bases, with 16 bases separating them. The CDR3 has 15 amino acids. The CDR3 nucleotides read TGTGCCAGCAGCAGAGCCGGAGACAGGCCCTACGAGCAGTACTTC. The encoded protein is CASSRAGDRPYEQYF.

This clonotype was observed many times. The chain employs TRBV6-5 and TRBJ1-2; the match to TRBD1 covers 7 bases. V dropped 0 bases and J dropped 1; count of bases not matched to a gene: 2. The V gene's germline CDR1 is MNHEY and CDR2 SVGAGI. This CDR3 has 15 residues. The CDR3 DNA reads as TGTGCCAGCAGTTACTCGGGACAGCTTAACTATGGCTACACCTTC. Its protein product is CASSYSGQLNYGYTF.

Here the CDR3 reads CASSLAGTTWGTIYF. The CDR3 DNA reads as TGTGCCAGCAGCTTAGCGGGGACCACCTGGGGCACCATATATTTT. The chain joins TRBV7-2 to TRBJ1-3; D might be TRBD1 (5 bases). V was clipped by 0 bases and J by 9 bases, with 15 bases between them. The CDR3 spans 15 residues. Germline assignment: CDR1 SGHTA and CDR2 FQGNSA.

This clonotype occurred many times. CDR3 amino acids: CASRTSGGGETQYF. Written as DNA, the CDR3 is TGTGCCAGCAGAACTAGCGGGGGTGGGGAGACCCAGTACTTC. V usage is TRBV6-2 or TRBV6-3 and J usage is TRBJ2-5; 11 positions match TRBD2. The CDR3 runs 14 residues. V shed 6 bases, J shed 5 bases, and the junction held 5 bases outside the gene matches. The V gene's germline CDR1 is MNHEY and CDR2 SVGEGT.

This clonotype was counted a few times. V usage is TRBV2 and J usage is TRBJ2-5; 13 bases are a match to TRBD2. The CDR3 sequence is 18 residues long. Germline assignment: CDR1 SNHLY and CDR2 FYNNEI. V shed 8 bases and J 4 bases; nucleotides not matched to a gene: 16. The CDR3, as DNA: TGTGCCAGCCGATGGGGAACTAGCGGGGGGGCAGCCCCAGAGACCCAGTACTTC. As protein: CASRWGTSGGAAPETQYF.

This clonotype was seen a few times. The gene calls are TRBV20-1 and TRBJ1-4; tentatively, D is TRBD1 (5 bases). Germline V gene lookup returns CDR1 DFQATT and CDR2 SNEGSKA (reference sequence). The CDR3 sequence is 16 residues long. The V and J ends lost 7 bases and 5 bases respectively, with 23 bases between them. CDR3 in DNA: TGCAGTGTTCAACCTGCCTGGGGCAACAGGAATGAAAAACTGTTTTTT. Its protein product is CSVQPAWGNRNEKLFF.

This clonotype was seen repeatedly, ten times or more. The genes are TRBV4-3 and TRBJ1-3, with no clear D. Germline V CDR1 and CDR2: LGHNA, YSLEER. V was clipped by 0 bases and J by 0 bases, with 9 bases between them. The CDR3 covers 16 residues. The CDR3 protein is CASSQEDSFSGNTIYF. CDR3 bases: TGCGCCAGCAGCCAAGAAGATTCATTCTCTGGAAACACCATATATTTT.

The chain uses TRBV6-6 and TRBJ2-2; no firm D call. The V and J ends lost 6 bases and 5 bases respectively, with 10 bases between them. Germline loops: CDR1 MNHNY, CDR2 SVGAGI (reference sequence). This CDR3 is built from 13 residues. The CDR3 nucleotides read TGTGCCAGCAGAGTGGGTGAAACCGGGGAGCTGTTTTTT. Its translation: CASRVGETGELFF.

The chain uses TRBV5-1 and TRBJ2-3, with D maybe TRBD2 (7 bases). V shed 3 bases and J shed 3 bases, with 11 bases lying between them. The CDR3 is 14 amino acids. Germline V lookup: CDR1 SGHRS, CDR2 YFSETQ. The CDR3 coding sequence is TGCGCCAGCAGCTGGGGGGGCGTTACAGATACGCAGTATTTT. This codes for CASSWGGVTDTQYF.

This clonotype has just a few counts. The V call is TRBV5-1, the J call TRBJ2-3, with 7 bases identical to TRBD2. The CDR3 totals 15 residues. Germline V lookup: CDR1 SGHRS, CDR2 YFSETQ. With 5 bases clipped from V and 2 bases from J, the junction kept 8 bases outside the gene matches. CDR3 nucleotide sequence: TGCGCCAGCAGTCCGACTAGCAGCTTCACAGATACGCAGTATTTT. Translation gives CASSPTSSFTDTQYF.

This clonotype came up many times. The V gene is TRBV29-1, the J gene TRBJ2-1; 14 nucleotides line up with TRBD2. V dropped 2 bases and J dropped 7; count of bases not matched to a gene: 1. CDR3 length: 14 amino acids. Per germline, CDR1 SQVTM and CDR2 ANQGSEA. In DNA form, the CDR3 reads TGCAGCGTTGAAAGACTAGCGGGGGGGAATGAGCAGTTCTTC. It yields the protein CSVERLAGGNEQFF.

This clonotype was seen a few times. The V call is TRBV12-3 or TRBV12-4, the J call TRBJ1-6; TRBD1 is a possible D gene (5 bases). Trimming cost V 8 bases and J 7 bases, with 12 bases left between them. The CDR3 is 13 residues long. The CDR3: CASQQGLNSPLHF. The CDR3 nucleotides are TGTGCCAGCCAGCAGGGATTAAATTCACCCCTCCACTTT.

This clonotype came up many times. The rearrangement links TRBV2 to TRBJ2-1; 9 bases are a match to TRBD1. V lost 8 bases to trimming and J lost 3 bases; unmatched junction nucleotides: 5. CDR1 and CDR2 (germline): SNHLY, FYNNEI. CDR3 length: 14 amino acids. CDR3 DNA: TGTGCCAGCCTTACAGGGGGCGTCTACAATGAGCAGTTCTTC. Its translation: CASLTGGVYNEQFF.